This T cell receptor (beta chain) was recorded in a study of T cell responses to AZD1222 COVID-19 vaccine. This clone was detected only once. What it binds is not known. Repertoires were generated with immunoSEQ multiplex PCR, while TCRdb's copy carries only in-frame clones and drops some. The sample has roughly 54,000 clones, more than 80% seen once; the top ten hold about 14%. Study-level results: Unmutated regions of variants are reportedly targeted by nearly half of spike-specific TCRs. Donor demographics were predominantly white British with a female majority; clonal diversity may be underestimated. At 160-218 and 743-854, vaccine-associated CD4 TCRs were dominant, and they spanned spike. Repertoires in all cases were sampled only once the peak T cell response had passed.

This TCR derives from an adult who received the AZD1222 COVID-19 vaccine. Specimen: peripheral blood, collected 28 days after the second AZD1222 dose.

The CDR3 reads CASSRGLSTDTQYF. In DNA form, the CDR3 reads TGTGCCAGCAGCCGAGGACTGAGCACAGATACGCAGTATTTT. This chain links TRBV14 with TRBJ2-3; TRBD2 is a possible D gene (5 bases). The CDR3 spans 14 residues. The germline V gene encodes CDR1 SGHDN and CDR2 FVKESK. V shed 4 bases and J shed 0 bases, with 8 bases lying between them.